This T cell receptor (beta chain) was sequenced in a study of glioma-infiltrating T cells after dendritic cell vaccination. Whole-study context: Samples are from glioblastoma patients in Phase I and II dendritic cell vaccine trials.

Clones were sequenced by immunoSEQ multiplex PCR, and TCRdb holds only the in-frame ones, with some missing. The sample lists about 100,000 clones; 75% to 90% were seen once. Time point reported: after dendritic cell vaccination, including at tumor progression/relapse. Before vaccination, two weeks after the third vaccination, and at progression, PBMC were collected. V was clipped by 8 bases and J by 2 bases, with 16 bases between them. Germline V gene lookup returns CDR1 GTSNPN and CDR2 SVGIG (reference sequence). CDR3 length equals 13 residues. The sample consisted of blood, taken after dendritic cell vaccination. This clonotype originated in a human donor with glioblastoma. The chain recombines TRBV30 with TRBJ2-7; possible D gene TRBD2, 7 bases. The CDR3 sequence is CAAAGAGTYEQYF. The CDR3 region has the DNA TGTGCCGCTGCGGGGGCAGGGACCTACGAGCAGTACTTC.